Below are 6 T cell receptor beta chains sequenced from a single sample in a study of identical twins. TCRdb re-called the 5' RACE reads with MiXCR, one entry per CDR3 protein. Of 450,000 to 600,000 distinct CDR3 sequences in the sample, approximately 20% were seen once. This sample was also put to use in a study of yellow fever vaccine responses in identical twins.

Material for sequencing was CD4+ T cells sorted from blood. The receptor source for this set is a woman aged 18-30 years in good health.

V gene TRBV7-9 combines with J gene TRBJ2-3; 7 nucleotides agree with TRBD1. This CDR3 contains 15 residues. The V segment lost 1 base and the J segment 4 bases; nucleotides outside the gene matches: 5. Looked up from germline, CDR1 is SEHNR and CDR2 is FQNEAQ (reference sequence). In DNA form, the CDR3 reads TGTGCCAGCAGCTTAGTTGGACAGGCAGCAGATACGCAGTATTTT. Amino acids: CASSLVGQAADTQYF.

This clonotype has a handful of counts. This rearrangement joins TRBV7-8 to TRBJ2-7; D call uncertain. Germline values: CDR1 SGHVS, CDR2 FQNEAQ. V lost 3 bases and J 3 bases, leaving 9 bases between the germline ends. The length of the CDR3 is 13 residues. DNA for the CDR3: TGTGCCAGCAGCTTTCCCCCTCACTACGAGCAGTACTTC. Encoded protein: CASSFPPHYEQYF.

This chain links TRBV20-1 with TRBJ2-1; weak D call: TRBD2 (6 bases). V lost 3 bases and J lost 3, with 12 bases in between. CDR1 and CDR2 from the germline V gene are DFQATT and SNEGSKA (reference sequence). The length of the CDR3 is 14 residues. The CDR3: CSARRGPNYNEQFF. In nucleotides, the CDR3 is TGCAGTGCTAGGCGGGGACCCAACTACAATGAGCAGTTCTTC.

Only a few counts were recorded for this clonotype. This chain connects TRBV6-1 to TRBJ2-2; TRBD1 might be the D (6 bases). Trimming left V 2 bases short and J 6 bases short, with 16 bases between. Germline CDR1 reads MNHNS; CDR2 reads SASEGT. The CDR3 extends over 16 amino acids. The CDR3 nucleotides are TGTGCCAGCAGTGAAATGACTCAGGGGAGCGCCGGGGAGCTGTTTTTT. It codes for CASSEMTQGSAGELFF.

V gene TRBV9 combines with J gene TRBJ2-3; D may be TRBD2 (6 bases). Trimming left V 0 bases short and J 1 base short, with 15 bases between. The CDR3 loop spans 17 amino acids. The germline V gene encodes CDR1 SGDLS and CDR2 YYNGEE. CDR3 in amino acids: CASSVELLGGGTDTQYF. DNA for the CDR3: TGTGCCAGCAGCGTAGAGCTTCTGGGCGGGGGCACAGATACGCAGTATTTT.

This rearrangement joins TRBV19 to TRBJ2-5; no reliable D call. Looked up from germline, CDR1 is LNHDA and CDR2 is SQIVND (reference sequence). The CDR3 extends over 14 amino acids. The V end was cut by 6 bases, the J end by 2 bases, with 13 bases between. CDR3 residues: CASSPVKAQETQYF. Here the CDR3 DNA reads TGTGCCAGTAGCCCGGTTAAGGCGCAAGAGACCCAGTACTTC.